The 13 T cell receptor beta chains below come from one sample, sequenced in a study of T-cell reconstitution after alpha-beta-depleted transplantation in children. TCRbeta library construction was performed incorporating unique molecular identifiers. TCRdb reanalysed the PCR reads using MiXCR and keeps one entry per CDR3 protein. The profile shows approximately 250,000 distinct CDR3 sequences, 20% to 30% of them singletons. Sequencing used PBMCs, obtained before TCRalphabeta/CD19-depleted stem cell transplant. All receptors derive from a girl aged 2 to 9 with Fanconi anemia, due to receive a stem cell transplant.

The chain recombines TRBV6-2 or TRBV6-3 with TRBJ2-7; 7 bases fit TRBD1. Germline lookup yields CDR1 MNHEY and CDR2 SVGEGT. The CDR3 runs to 15 residues. Trimming cost V 5 bases and J 2 bases; bases outside gene matches: 9. In DNA, the CDR3 is TGTGCCAGCAGTAAGTGGACAGGCCCGACCTACGAGCAGTACTTC. The encoded protein is CASSKWTGPTYEQYF.

The table lists this clonotype with many counts. V and J are TRBV4-2 and TRBJ2-7; 9 nucleotides align to TRBD2. Germline V gene lookup returns CDR1 LGHNA and CDR2 YNFKEQ. The CDR3 covers 17 residues. V lost 4 bases and J lost 2; bases outside the gene matches: 12. The DNA for the CDR3 is TGTGCCAGCAGCCGCTCCGGGACTAGCCTAAATACCTACGAGCAGTACTTC. Encoded protein: CASSRSGTSLNTYEQYF.

This clonotype came up a few times. This rearrangement joins TRBV5-1 to TRBJ2-1, with 10 bases fitting TRBD2. Germline values: CDR1 SGHRS, CDR2 YFSETQ. The CDR3 has 17 residues. Trimming at V came to 7 bases and at J to 1 base, leaving 11 bases not matched to a gene. CDR3 in DNA: TGCGCCAGCCAAAGCGGGAGGGGGCGGAAGTCCTACAATGAGCAGTTCTTC. It yields the protein CASQSGRGRKSYNEQFF.

The table lists this clonotype with many counts. This chain links TRBV20-1 with TRBJ1-1, with 8 nucleotides matching TRBD1. The V and J ends lost 5 bases and 1 base, in that order; junction bases with no gene match: 3. Germline CDR1 and CDR2: DFQATT and SNEGSKA (reference sequence). This CDR3 is 13 amino acids long. CDR3: CSADGQGNTEAFF. DNA for the CDR3: TGCAGTGCTGACGGACAGGGGAACACTGAAGCTTTCTTT.

V and J are TRBV11-2 and TRBJ2-5; D not resolved. V lost 3 bases and J lost 0, with 8 bases in between. The CDR3 has 14 residues. The germline V gene has CDR1 SGHAT and CDR2 FQNNGV. CDR3 coding DNA: TGTGCCAGCAGCTTTTCACCGTACCAAGAGACCCAGTACTTC. Amino acids: CASSFSPYQETQYF.

This clonotype was seen many times. CDR3 sequence: CASSIRQNTGELFF. The CDR3 region has the DNA TGTGCCAGCAGTATCCGACAGAACACCGGGGAGCTGTTTTTT. The V call is TRBV6-5, the J call TRBJ2-2; D is unclear. The CDR3 is 14 amino acids. V dropped 5 bases and J dropped 1 base, with 8 bases sitting between them. Germline-derived CDR1 and CDR2 are MNHEY and SVGAGI.

This clonotype occurred many times. The chain employs TRBV29-1 and TRBJ2-7, with 11 bases fitting TRBD2. The CDR3 extends over 14 amino acids. J gave up 4 bases and V 4 bases, and 6 bases lay outside the gene matches. Germline V gene sequence: CDR1 SQVTM, CDR2 ANQGSEA. The CDR3 region is CSVALAGGVYEQYF. The CDR3 DNA reads TGCAGCGTTGCCCTAGCGGGAGGTGTATACGAGCAGTACTTC.

This rearrangement joins TRBV6-5 to TRBJ1-1; D is unresolved. The CDR3 totals 13 residues. From germline, CDR1 is MNHEY and CDR2 SVGAGI. Trimming stripped 2 bases from V and 2 bases from J, with 6 bases between. Here the CDR3 DNA reads TGTGCCAGCAGTTACAATCTAAACACTGAAGCTTTCTTT. This translates into CASSYNLNTEAFF.

Many counts were recorded for this clonotype. The rearrangement uses TRBV9 and TRBJ1-1; D may be TRBD1 (6 bases). CDR1 and CDR2 from the germline V gene are SGDLS and YYNGEE. CDR3 length equals 14 residues. Trimming removed 2 bases from V and 0 bases from J, with 8 bases in between. The CDR3 reads CASSVGQLNTEAFF. The CDR3 DNA sequence: TGTGCCAGCAGCGTCGGACAGCTGAACACTGAAGCTTTCTTT.

The sample holds many counts of this clonotype. The rearrangement joins TRBV29-1 to TRBJ2-7; 12 nucleotides align to TRBD2. CDR1 is SQVTM and CDR2 is ANQGSEA in the germline V gene. With 3 bases clipped from V and 1 base from J, the junction kept 1 base outside the gene matches. The CDR3 length is 14 residues. The CDR3 nucleotides are TGCAGCGTTGATCTAGCGGGAGGGTCCTACGAGCAGTACTTC. This gives the protein CSVDLAGGSYEQYF.

Only a few counts were recorded for this clonotype. The chain combines TRBV29-1 with TRBJ1-1; TRBD1 aligns across 8 bases. The germline V gene has CDR1 SQVTM and CDR2 ANQGSEA. The V and J ends lost 6 bases and 2 bases, in that order; junction bases with no gene match: 5. This CDR3 has 13 amino acids. The CDR3 here is CSVRQGSNTEAFF. The CDR3 DNA sequence: TGCAGCGTCCGACAGGGGAGCAACACTGAAGCTTTCTTT.

This clonotype was observed many times. The rearrangement links TRBV29-1 to TRBJ1-1; maybe TRBD1 (5 bases). Trimming left V 4 bases short and J 3 bases short, with 12 bases between. There are 13 residues in the CDR3. Germline V gene sequence: CDR1 SQVTM, CDR2 ANQGSEA. This CDR3 reads CSVVSGGDTEAFF. CDR3 in DNA: TGCAGCGTTGTGTCCGGGGGGGACACTGAAGCTTTCTTT.

V gene TRBV12-3 or TRBV12-4 combines with J gene TRBJ2-5; D ambiguous. V was clipped by 5 bases and J by 1 base, with 8 bases between them. The CDR3 sequence is 13 residues long. DNA of the CDR3: TGTGCCAGCAGTCCCTTCCTCCAAGAGACCCAGTACTTC. It specifies CASSPFLQETQYF.